The entry below gives a single T cell receptor beta chain sequence along with its context. These data originate in a study of blood T cells in healthy people across ages. A second PCR, run for about 6 to 12 cycles, used a sample-barcoded 5' primer plus a J-beta primer mix. TCRdb itself ran the 5' RACE reads through MiXCR, one entry per CDR3 protein. The sample yields 1.5 million to 2 million distinct CDR3 sequences, almost 35% seen once. V dropped 3 bases and J dropped 7; count of bases not matched to a gene: 7. Germline CDR1 SGHNT, CDR2 YYREEE (reference sequence). This CDR3 comprises 14 residues. This chain uses TRBV5-4 with TRBJ2-1, with 7 bases that match TRBD2. This receptor was identified in a woman aged 30 to 39 in good health. Input material: blood. The CDR3 spells CASSSKRDWNEQFF. The CDR3, as DNA: TGTGCCAGCAGCTCAAAGCGGGACTGGAATGAGCAGTTCTTC. The full variable domain, completed using reference TRBV5-4 and TRBJ2-1, is ETGVTQSPTHLIKTRGQQVTLRCSSQSGHNTVSWYQQALGQGPQFIFQYYREEENGRGNFPPRFSGLQFPNYSSELNVNALELDDSALYLCASSSKRDWNEQFFGPGTRLTVL.